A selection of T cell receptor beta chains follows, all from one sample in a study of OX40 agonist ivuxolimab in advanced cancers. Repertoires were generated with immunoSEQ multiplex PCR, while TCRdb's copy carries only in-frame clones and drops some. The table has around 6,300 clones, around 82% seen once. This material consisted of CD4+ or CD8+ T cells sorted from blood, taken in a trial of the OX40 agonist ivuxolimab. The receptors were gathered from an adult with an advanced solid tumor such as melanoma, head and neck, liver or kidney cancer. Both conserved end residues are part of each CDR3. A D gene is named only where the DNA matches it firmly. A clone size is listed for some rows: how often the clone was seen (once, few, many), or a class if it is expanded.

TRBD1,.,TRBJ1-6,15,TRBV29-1,TGCAGCGTTTCTGGGAACCACAGGGGCTGGTCACCCCTCCACTTT,CSVSGNHRGWSPLHF
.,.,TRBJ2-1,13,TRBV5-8,TGTGCCAGCAGCAGCGCTAGGCTGAATGAGCAGTTCTTC,CASSSARLNEQFF
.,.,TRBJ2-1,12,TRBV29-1,TGCAGCGTCTCGTTACAGGGCCATGAGCAGTTCTTC,CSVSLQGHEQFF
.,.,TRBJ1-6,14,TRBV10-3,TGTGCCATCAGCGGTCCGGGGCCCAATTCACCCCTCCACTTT,CAISGPGPNSPLHF
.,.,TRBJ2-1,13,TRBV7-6,TGTGCCAGCAGCTTAGCGGATTACAATGAGCAGTTCTTC,CASSLADYNEQFF
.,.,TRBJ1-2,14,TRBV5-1,TGCGCCAGCAGCTTAGACACTCCGGAGAAAGGCTACACCTTC,CASSLDTPEKGYTF
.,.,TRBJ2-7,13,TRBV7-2,TGTGCCAGCAGCTTAGTGGGGGGCTACGAGCAGTACTTC,CASSLVGGYEQYF
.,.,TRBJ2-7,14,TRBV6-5,TGTGCCAGCAGTTACTCTCTGGGGTACTACGAGCAGTACTTC,CASSYSLGYYEQYF
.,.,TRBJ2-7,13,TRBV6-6,TGTGCCAGCGGTCAGGGTGGGGGATACGAGCAGTACTTC,CASGQGGGYEQYF
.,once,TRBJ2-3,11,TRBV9,TGTGCCAGCAGCGTAGGAGATACGCAGTATTTT,CASSVGDTQYF
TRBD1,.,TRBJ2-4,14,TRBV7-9,TGTGCCAGCACCGGGACAGGGACCAAAAACATTCAGTACTTC,CASTGTGTKNIQYF
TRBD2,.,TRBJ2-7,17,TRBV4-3,TGCGCCAGCAGCCAAGAGGAGTGGCGGGGGGGCACCTACGAGCAGTACTTC,CASSQEEWRGGTYEQYF
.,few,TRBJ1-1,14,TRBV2,TGTGCCAGCCTACCCCTAGCTTCGAACACTGAAGCTTTCTTT,CASLPLASNTEAFF
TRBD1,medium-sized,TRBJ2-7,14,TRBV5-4,TGTGCCAGCAGCGACCGGGACAGGGGTTTCGAGCAGTACTTC,CASSDRDRGFEQYF
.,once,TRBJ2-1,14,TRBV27,TGTGCCAGCAGTGCTGGGACAACTTACAATGAGCAGTTCTTC,CASSAGTTYNEQFF
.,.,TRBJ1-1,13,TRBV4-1,TGCGCCAGCAGCCAAGATGGACCAGATGAAGCTTTCTTT,CASSQDGPDEAFF
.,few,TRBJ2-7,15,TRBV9,TGTGCCAGCAGCCCGCCGGGACAATTTGAGTACAGGCAGTACTTC,CASSPPGQFEYRQYF
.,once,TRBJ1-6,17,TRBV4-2,TGTGCCAGCAGCCAAGAGGGCAGTAGCTCCTATAATTCACCCCTCCACTTT,CASSQEGSSSYNSPLHF
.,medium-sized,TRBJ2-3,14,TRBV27,TGTGCCAGCAGTTTGGGGCTAGCTGCGGATACGCAGTATTTT,CASSLGLAADTQYF
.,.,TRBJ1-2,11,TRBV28,TGTGCCAGCAGTTTGAATTATGGCTACACCTTC,CASSLNYGYTF
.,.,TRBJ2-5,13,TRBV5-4,TGTGCCAGCAGCTTAGCGGACCAAGAGACCCAGTACTTC,CASSLADQETQYF
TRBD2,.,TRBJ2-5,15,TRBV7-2,TGTGCCAGCAGCTTAGGCGGGGGGCCCCAAGAGACCCAGTACTTC,CASSLGGGPQETQYF
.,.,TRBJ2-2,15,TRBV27,TGTGCCAGCAACCCCCCCGACAAGGGATACGGGGAGCTGTTTTTT,CASNPPDKGYGELFF
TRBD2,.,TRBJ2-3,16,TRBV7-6,TGTGCCAGCAGCTTGTTGCGGGGGGGCCGTACAGATACGCAGTATTTT,CASSLLRGGRTDTQYF
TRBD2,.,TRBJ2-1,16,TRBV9,TGTGCCAGCAGCGTAGCCAGCGGGGGGCAGGTCAATGAGCAGTTCTTC,CASSVASGGQVNEQFF
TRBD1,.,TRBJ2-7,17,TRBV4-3,TGCGCCAGCAGCCAAGATCTGTCGGCGACAGGGTCCTACGAGCAGTACTTC,CASSQDLSATGSYEQYF
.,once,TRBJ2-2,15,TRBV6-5,TGTGCCAGCAGCCAACAGGAAGCGAACACCGGGGAGCTGTTTTTT,CASSQQEANTGELFF
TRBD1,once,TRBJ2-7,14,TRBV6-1,TGTGCCAGCAGTAGTCCGGACAGGGCCTACGAGCAGTACTTC,CASSSPDRAYEQYF
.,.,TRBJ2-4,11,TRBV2,TGTGCCAGCAGTGAGAGAACACCCCCGAACTTC,CASSERTPPNF
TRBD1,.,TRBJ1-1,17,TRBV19,TGTGCCAGTAGTATAGATCCCCCGACAGGGGTATCTACTGAAGCTTTCTTT,CASSIDPPTGVSTEAFF
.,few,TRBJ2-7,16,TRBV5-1,TGCGCCAGCAGCTCGACACTTGACTCCACCCTCTACGAGCAGTACTTC,CASSSTLDSTLYEQYF
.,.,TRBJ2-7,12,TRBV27,TGTGCCAGCAGTTCGGGACCCTACGAGCAGTACTTC,CASSSGPYEQYF
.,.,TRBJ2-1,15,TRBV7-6,TGTGCCAGCAGCTTAGGGGCAGAGTTTTACAATGAGCAGTTCTTC,CASSLGAEFYNEQFF
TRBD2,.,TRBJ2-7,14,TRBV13,TGTGCCAGCAGCCAAACGGGGGGAGTAGGGGAGCAGTACTTC,CASSQTGGVGEQYF
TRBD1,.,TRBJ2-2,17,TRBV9,TGTGCCAGCAGCGCGAGCCGAGGGGGCAAGAACACCGGGGAGCTGTTTTTT,CASSASRGGKNTGELFF
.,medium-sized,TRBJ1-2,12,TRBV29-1,TGCAGCGCCCGGACGGATTTCTATGGCTACACCTTC,CSARTDFYGYTF
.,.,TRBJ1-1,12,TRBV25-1,TGTGCCAGCAGTCTCGGGACATCTGAAGCTTTCTTT,CASSLGTSEAFF
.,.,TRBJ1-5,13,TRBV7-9,TGTGCCAGCAGCCCCGGGGACTATCAGCCCCAGCATTTT,CASSPGDYQPQHF
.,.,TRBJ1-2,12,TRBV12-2,TGTGCAAGCCCGCGCGTGGGTTATGGCTACACCTTC,CASPRVGYGYTF
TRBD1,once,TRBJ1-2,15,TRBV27,TGTGCCAGCAGTCCCGCCGGGACAGGGATCTATGGCTACACCTTC,CASSPAGTGIYGYTF
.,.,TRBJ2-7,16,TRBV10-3,TGTGCCATCAGTGACTTAAGACAGGCGTCTACGTCCGAGCAGTACTTC,CAISDLRQASTSEQYF
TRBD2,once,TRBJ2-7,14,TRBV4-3,TGCGCCAGCAGCCAAGGAGCGGGGTCCTACGAGCAGTACTTC,CASSQGAGSYEQYF
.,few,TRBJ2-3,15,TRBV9,TGTGCCAGCAGCGTAGATACCCTGAGGGGAGATACGCAGTATTTT,CASSVDTLRGDTQYF
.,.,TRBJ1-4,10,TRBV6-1,TGTGCCAGCCTCCGTGAAAAACTGTTTTTT,CASLREKLFF
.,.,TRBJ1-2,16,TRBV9,TGTGCCAGCAGCGCCTCGATCTCTGCAGGGGAATATGGCTACACCTTC,CASSASISAGEYGYTF
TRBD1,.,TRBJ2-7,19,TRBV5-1,TGCGCCAGCAGCATAAGGGGACAGGGAACGGTTTTTTTCGGTAACGAGCAGTACTTC,CASSIRGQGTVFFGNEQYF
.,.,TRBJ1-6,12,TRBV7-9,TGTGCCAGCAGCCAGGACACTTCACCCCTCCACTTT,CASSQDTSPLHF
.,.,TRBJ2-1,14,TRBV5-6,TGTGCCAGCAGCTTTCCGGGAGAGCACAATGAGCAGTTCTTC,CASSFPGEHNEQFF
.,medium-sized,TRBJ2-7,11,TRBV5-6,TGTGCCAGCAGCTTGTTAGGACGGCAGTACTTC,CASSLLGRQYF
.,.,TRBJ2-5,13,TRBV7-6,TGTGCCAGCAATGAGACTCTACAAGAGACCCAGTACTTC,CASNETLQETQYF
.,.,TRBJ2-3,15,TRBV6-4,TGTGCCAGCAGTGACTCTCTCGGGGGGCCAGATACGCAGTATTTT,CASSDSLGGPDTQYF
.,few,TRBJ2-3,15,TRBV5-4,TGTGCCAGCAGCCCCTTTAGGGGGGCAACAGATACGCAGTATTTT,CASSPFRGATDTQYF
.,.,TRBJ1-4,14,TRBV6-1,TGTGCCACCTCCGACGGGCTCGAGCGGGAAAAACTGTTTTTT,CATSDGLEREKLFF
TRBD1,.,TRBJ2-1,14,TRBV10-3,TGTGCCATCAGGGCACAGGGGGTCGTTAGTGAGCAGTTCTTC,CAIRAQGVVSEQFF
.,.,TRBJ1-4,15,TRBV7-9,TGTGCCAGCAGCTCCCCTGGTGCAACTAATGAAAAACTGTTTTTT,CASSSPGATNEKLFF
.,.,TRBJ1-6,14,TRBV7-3,TGTGCCAGCAGCTTAACCTGGGATGATTCACCCCTCCACTTT,CASSLTWDDSPLHF
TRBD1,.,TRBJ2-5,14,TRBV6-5,TGTGCCAGCAACAGGGGCAGGAACCAAGAGACCCAGTACTTC,CASNRGRNQETQYF